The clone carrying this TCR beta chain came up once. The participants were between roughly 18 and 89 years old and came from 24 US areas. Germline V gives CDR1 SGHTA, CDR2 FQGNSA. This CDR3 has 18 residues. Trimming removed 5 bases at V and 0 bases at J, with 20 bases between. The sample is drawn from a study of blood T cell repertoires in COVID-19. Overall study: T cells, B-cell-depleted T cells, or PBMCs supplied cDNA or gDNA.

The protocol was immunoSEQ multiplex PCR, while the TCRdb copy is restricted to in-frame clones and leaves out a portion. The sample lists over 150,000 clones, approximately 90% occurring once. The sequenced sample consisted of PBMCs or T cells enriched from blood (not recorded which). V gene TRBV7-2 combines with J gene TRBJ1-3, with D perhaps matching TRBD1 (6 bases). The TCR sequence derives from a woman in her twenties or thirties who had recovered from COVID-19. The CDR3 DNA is TGTGCCAGCAGCCCCAGAATGGGACATTCGTCCTCTGGAAACACCATATATTTT. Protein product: CASSPRMGHSSSGNTIYF. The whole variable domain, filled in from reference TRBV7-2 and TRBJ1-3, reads GAGVSQSPSNKVTEKGKDVELRCDPISGHTALYWYRQSLGQGLEFLIYFQGNSAPDKSGLPSDRFSAERTGGSVSTLTIQRTQQEDSAVYLCASSPRMGHSSSGNTIYFGEGSWLTVV.